The 22 T cell receptor beta chains in this list originate from one sample, sequenced in a study of patients and donors after allogeneic stem cell transplantation (dated by TCRdb to 2018 to 2021). The library was produced with RT-PCR. TCRdb lists the instrument as NextSeq 550. TCRdb trimmed public reads at Q25 via fastp, called clones via MiXCR and kept in-frame beta chains. Rows matching on CDR3 protein sequence are summarized as one entry with the most common DNA and genes. The sample yields about 230,000 distinct CDR3 sequences; roughly 15% were counted once. Clones ranked in the top ten supply around 10% of the sample. The sample comprised blood, either unsorted or a sorted T cell fraction (not recorded which). The receptors here all came from a human donor who was either an allogeneic HSCT recipient or a stem cell or donor lymphocyte infusion donor (not recorded which). It is not recorded whose cells these are; they may come from a transplant donor.

The rearrangement links TRBV21-1 to TRBJ1-2; no check of the table's D call, TRBD1, against the DNA was made. TRBV21-1 constitutes a pseudogene. The CDR3 runs to 16 residues. The CDR3 region has the DNA TGTGCCAGCAGCAAAAAACGCAGGGGGCAAAGCTATGGCTACACCTTC. This sequence encodes CASSKKRRGQSYGYTF.

This clonotype was seen only a few times. The CDR3 loop is CASSETSGGAGNEQFF. CDR3 in DNA: TGTGCCAGCAGCGAGACTAGCGGGGGGGCCGGCAATGAGCAGTTCTTC. The rearrangement links TRBV7-2 to TRBJ2-1; 14 positions agree with TRBD2. The CDR3 is 16 amino acids. CDR1 SGHTA and CDR2 FQGNSA come from the germline V gene. V lost 5 bases to trimming and J lost 6 bases; unmatched junction nucleotides: 6.

This clonotype has at least ten counts. This chain joins TRBV20-1 and TRBJ1-3; the D is unclear. Germline CDR1 DFQATT, CDR2 SNEGSKA (reference sequence). V was cut by 1 base and J by 1 base, with 11 bases left in between. The CDR3 is made up of 15 amino acids. The CDR3 region is CSARGGQESGNTIYF. CDR3 DNA sequence: TGCAGTGCTAGAGGGGGTCAGGAATCTGGAAACACCATATATTTT.

The chain employs TRBV18 and TRBJ1-1; D is uncertain. Trimming shortened V by 1 base and J by 1 base, and 13 bases separated the two germline ends. Germline V gene sequence: CDR1 KGHSH, CDR2 LQKENI. The CDR3 runs 16 residues. This chain's CDR3 is CASSPLIRDGNTEAFF. CDR3 DNA sequence: TGTGCCAGCTCACCACTAATAAGGGATGGGAACACTGAAGCTTTCTTT.

This clonotype occurred a few times. The V and J genes are TRBV24-1 and TRBJ2-5, with D perhaps TRBD2 (6 bases). CDR1 and CDR2 (germline): KGHDR, SFDVKD. The CDR3 has 15 amino acids. V was trimmed by 4 bases and J by 4 bases, leaving 15 bases between them. CDR3 DNA sequence: TGTGCCACCAGTGACTCCGGGCCAGCGGGAGAGACCCAGTACTTC. Translating it yields CATSDSGPAGETQYF.

Worth noting for this clonotype: The junction differs from germline at one of its ends, possibly a read error. The chain links TRBV3-1 to TRBJ2-7; the D is unclear. The CDR3 runs 13 residues. Germline V CDR1 and CDR2: LGHDT, YNNKEL (reference sequence). CDR3 nucleotide sequence: TGTGCCAACAGCCAAGGGCAGCACTACGAGCAGTACTTC. This encodes CANSQGQHYEQYF.

This clonotype showed up many times. The gene calls are TRBV2 and TRBJ2-3, with a possible D match to TRBD2 (5 bases). Germline CDR1 reads SNHLY; CDR2 reads FYNNEI. Trimming took 4 bases from V and 1 from J, leaving 9 bases between them. This CDR3 spans 14 amino acids. The CDR3 DNA is TGTGCCAGCAGTGGGCGGGCACGCACAGATACGCAGTATTTT. Its translation: CASSGRARTDTQYF.

This clonotype was counted between two and nine times. CDR3 nucleotides: TGTGCCAGCAGTTTCCAAGACTCTGGGGCCAACGTCCTGACTTTC. This sequence encodes CASSFQDSGANVLTF. This chain uses TRBV6-5 with TRBJ2-6; D is undetermined. CDR3 length: 15 amino acids. Germline V CDR1 and CDR2: MNHEY, SVGAGI. V was shortened by 4 bases and J by 0 bases, with 7 bases between the two germline ends.

The rearrangement joins TRBV7-8 to TRBJ1-5; D not resolved. Trimming pared 1 base from V and 5 bases from J, leaving 9 bases between. The CDR3 is 14 amino acids. Germline-derived CDR1 and CDR2 are SGHVS and FQNEAQ. DNA for the CDR3: TGTGCCAGCAGCTTAGGAACCAGACATCAGCCCCAGCATTTT. Translation gives CASSLGTRHQPQHF.

The chain is built from TRBV5-1 and TRBJ1-2; 9 nucleotides agree with TRBD1. Trimming took 2 bases from V and 2 from J; bases not matched to a gene: 1. Germline assignment: CDR1 SGHRS and CDR2 YFSETQ. The CDR3 consists of 14 residues. CDR3 protein: CASSFGTGNYGYTF. CDR3 DNA sequence: TGCGCCAGCAGCTTCGGGACAGGGAACTATGGCTACACCTTC. Combining the CDR3 with reference TRBV5-1 and TRBJ1-2 gives the whole variable domain KAGVTQTPRYLIKTRGQQVTLSCSPISGHRSVSWYQQTPGQGLQFLFEYFSETQRNKGNFPGRFSGRQFSNSRSEMNVSTLELGDSALYLCASSFGTGNYGYTFGSGTRLTVV.

This clonotype has ten or more counts. This chain connects TRBV27 to TRBJ2-5, with TRBD2 identical over 7 bases. The length of the CDR3 is 14 residues. Germline-derived CDR1 and CDR2 are MNHEY and SMNVEV (reference sequence). With V trimmed by 4 bases and J by 1 base, 3 bases remained unmatched. The CDR3 loop is CASSSLAAQETQYF. The CDR3 coding sequence is TGTGCCAGCAGTTCTCTAGCGGCCCAAGAGACCCAGTACTTC.

This clonotype was seen repeatedly, ten times or more. The chain has TRBV6-1 and TRBJ2-7; 8 nucleotides line up with TRBD1. The CDR3 is 16 amino acids. Trimming cost V 5 bases and J 2 bases; bases outside gene matches: 11. Per germline, CDR1 MNHNS and CDR2 SASEGT. CDR3 loop: CASSQTGTGSTYEQYF. The CDR3 DNA reads as TGTGCCAGCAGTCAGACAGGGACAGGTTCTACCTACGAGCAGTACTTC.

The V and J genes are TRBV19 and TRBJ1-3; D uncertain. V was cut by 7 bases and J by 3 bases, with 19 bases left in between. CDR3 size: 16 residues. Germline lookup yields CDR1 LNHDA and CDR2 SQIVND (reference sequence). This CDR3 is CASTRQLGTSGNTIYF. The CDR3 DNA is TGTGCCAGTACCCGCCAGTTGGGCACAAGTGGAAACACCATATATTTT.

This clonotype was recorded many times. The chain carries TRBV5-1 and TRBJ1-1; D is possibly TRBD1 (6 bases). Deletions cut 4 bases from V and 4 bases from J, with 20 bases between. From germline, CDR1 is SGHRS and CDR2 YFSETQ. CDR3 size: 16 residues. The CDR3 sequence: CASSLQGTQRGTEAFF. The DNA of the CDR3 is TGCGCCAGCAGCCTGCAGGGGACCCAGAGGGGCACTGAAGCTTTCTTT.

The chain employs TRBV20-1 and TRBJ2-1; D possibly corresponds to TRBD2 (6 bases). Germline-derived CDR1 and CDR2 are DFQATT and SNEGSKA (reference sequence). The V gene lost 3 bases and the J gene lost 4 bases, with 16 bases spanning the gap. This CDR3 has 15 amino acids. CDR3 amino acids: CSASSGGARYNEQFF. The DNA for the CDR3 is TGCAGTGCTAGTTCTGGCGGGGCCCGATACAATGAGCAGTTCTTC.

This clonotype was picked up many times. The V call is TRBV5-1, the J call TRBJ2-2; unclear D gene. Germline V CDR1 and CDR2: SGHRS, YFSETQ. This CDR3 region has 15 residues. V dropped 0 bases and J dropped 0 bases, with 6 bases sitting between them. The CDR3 coding sequence is TGCGCCAGCAGCTTGGAGGCCACGAACACCGGGGAGCTGTTTTTT. It is translated as CASSLEATNTGELFF.

The table lists this clonotype with many counts. V and J are TRBV18 and TRBJ2-7; 10 bases map to TRBD1. The ends lost 4 bases at V and 5 bases at J; junction bases unmatched: 11. The V gene's germline CDR1 is KGHSH and CDR2 LQKENI. The CDR3 length is 16 residues. The CDR3 reads CASSLDRGRRLHEQYF. The CDR3 nucleotides read TGTGCCAGCTCACTCGACAGGGGGCGAAGGCTTCACGAGCAGTACTTC.

The rearrangement links TRBV20-1 to TRBJ1-1, with 8 bases matching TRBD1. With V trimmed by 7 bases and J by 0 bases, 16 bases remained unmatched. The germline CDR1 and CDR2 sequences are DFQATT and SNEGSKA (reference sequence). The CDR3 runs 17 residues. In DNA form, the CDR3 reads TGCAGTGTCGACAGGGGCGGAAAAGTGGTATTGAACACTGAAGCTTTCTTT. Its protein is CSVDRGGKVVLNTEAFF.

The V gene is TRBV7-3, the J gene TRBJ2-3, with unresolved D. The CDR3 consists of 13 residues. Per the germline V gene, CDR1 is SGHTA and CDR2 is FQGTGA. Trimming took off 1 base at V and 4 bases at J, with 6 bases between the two ends. Here the CDR3 reads CASSLIPSDTQYF. In nucleotides, the CDR3 is TGTGCCAGCAGCTTAATTCCCTCAGATACGCAGTATTTT.

CDR3 DNA: TGTGCTAGTGGTTTGGCGTCAGCTCTTGGCTACACCTTC. Residues: CASGLASALGYTF. J is TRBJ1-2 and V is TRBV12-5; D not resolved. The germline V gene encodes CDR1 LGHNT and CDR2 FRNRAP. V was clipped by 1 base and J by 7 bases, with 10 bases between them. This CDR3 contains 13 residues.

This rearrangement joins TRBV6-1 to TRBJ1-1, with D possibly being TRBD1 (6 bases). Trimming shortened V by 6 bases and J by 5 bases, and 19 bases separated the two germline ends. The CDR3 has 15 residues. Germline V gene lookup returns CDR1 MNHNS and CDR2 SASEGT. The CDR3, as DNA: TGTGCCAGCAGCTCCGTCCCCGGGGGCGTGACTGAAGCTTTCTTT. It is translated as CASSSVPGGVTEAFF.

V usage is TRBV29-1 and J usage is TRBJ2-7, with D possibly being TRBD1 (5 bases). The CDR3 runs to 14 residues. The germline V and J ends were trimmed by 5 bases and 3 bases, with 17 bases remaining between them. Germline assignment: CDR1 SQVTM and CDR2 ANQGSEA. The DNA for the CDR3 is TGCAGCGTTATGACTGGACAAAAATTCTACGAGCAGTACTTC. It translates to CSVMTGQKFYEQYF.